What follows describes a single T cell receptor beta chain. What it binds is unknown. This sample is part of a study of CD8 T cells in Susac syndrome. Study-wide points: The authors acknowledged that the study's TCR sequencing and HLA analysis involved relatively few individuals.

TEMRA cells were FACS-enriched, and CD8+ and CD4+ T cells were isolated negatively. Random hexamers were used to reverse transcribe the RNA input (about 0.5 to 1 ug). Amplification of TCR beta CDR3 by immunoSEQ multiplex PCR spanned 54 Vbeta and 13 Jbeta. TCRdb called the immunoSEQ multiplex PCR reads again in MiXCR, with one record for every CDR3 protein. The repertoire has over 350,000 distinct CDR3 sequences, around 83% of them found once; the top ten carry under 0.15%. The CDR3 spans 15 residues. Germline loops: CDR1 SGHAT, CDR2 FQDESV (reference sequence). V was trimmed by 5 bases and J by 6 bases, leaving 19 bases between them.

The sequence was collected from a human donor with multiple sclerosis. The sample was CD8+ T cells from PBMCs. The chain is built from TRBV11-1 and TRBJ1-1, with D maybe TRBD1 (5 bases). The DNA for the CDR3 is TGTGCCAGCAGCCCCGTAGCGGGGCGAAGCCCTGAAGCTTTCTTT. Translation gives CASSPVAGRSPEAFF.